This TCR beta chain was profiled in a study of control samples from healthy donors and cancer patients. Only in-frame clones appear in the TCRdb table, and some are missing; sequencing was by immunoSEQ multiplex PCR. This sample yields 80,000 to 100,000 clones, of which roughly 92% are seen a single time; about 2.9% belongs to the top ten. This CDR3 region has 15 residues. CDR1 is SGHVS and CDR2 is FQNEAQ in the germline V gene. After removal of 1 base from V and 3 bases from J, the junction contained 3 bases not matched to a gene. The clonotype comes from a human donor in good health. The donor label of this sample is uncertain. J is TRBJ2-7 and V is TRBV7-8; TRBD2 agrees at 10 bases. Sequencing was done on a sample of blood. The CDR3 loop reads CASSLGLAGNYEQYV. For the CDR3, the DNA is TGTGCCAGCAGCTTAGGACTAGCGGGCAACTACGAGCAGTACGTC.